A single sample gave rise to the 10 T cell receptor beta chains below, sequenced in a study of CD8 T cells in ankylosing spondylitis. TCRdb recomputed calls from the 5' RACE reads with MiXCR, one row per CDR3 protein. The sample contains some 840,000 distinct CDR3 sequences, over 9.5% of which appear only once. Study findings and constraints: Seven or eight highly homologous variants made up a TCR beta motif, and this motif appeared characteristic of ankylosing spondylitis blood.

Their specific antigens are unknown. The sequenced material came from blood, either unsorted or a sorted T cell fraction (not recorded which). All receptors come from a male donor with ankylosing spondylitis.

This clonotype was seen a handful of times. The chain carries TRBV28 and TRBJ2-7; TRBD1 matches 11 bases. CDR3 size: 14 residues. Per the germline V gene, CDR1 is MDHEN and CDR2 is SYDVKM. Trimming took 6 bases from V and 6 from J; bases not matched to a gene: 7. DNA of the CDR3: TGTGCCAGCAGGCCCGGGACAGGGGGTCTCGAGCAGTACTTC. Its translation is CASRPGTGGLEQYF. Combining the CDR3 with reference TRBV28 and TRBJ2-7 gives the whole variable domain DVKVTQSSRYLVKRTGEKVFLECVQDMDHENMFWYRQDPGLGLRLIYFSYDVKMKEKGDIPEGYSVSREKKERFSLILESASTNQTSMYLCASRPGTGGLEQYFGPGTRLTVT.

This rearrangement joins TRBV29-1 to TRBJ2-5; D is ambiguous. Trimming shortened V by 4 bases and J by 2 bases, and 8 bases separated the two germline ends. Looked up from germline, CDR1 is SQVTM and CDR2 is ANQGSEA. The CDR3 totals 12 residues. The CDR3: CSVGHGQETQYF. The CDR3 DNA follows: TGCAGCGTTGGACACGGGCAAGAGACCCAGTACTTC.

This clonotype occurred a few times. The V call is TRBV20-1, the J call TRBJ2-4, with 8 nucleotides matching TRBD1. Trimming removed 7 bases from V and 8 bases from J; junction bases left unmatched: 16. This CDR3 is 15 amino acids long. Looked up from germline, CDR1 is DFQATT and CDR2 is SNEGSKA (reference sequence). CDR3: CSVRDTGTGGYIQYF. CDR3 nucleotide sequence: TGCAGTGTTCGGGACACAGGGACAGGCGGGTACATTCAGTACTTC.

The CDR3 nucleotides are TGCGCCAGCAGCCAGGCTCTGTCCGGGGACTACGAGCAGTACTTC. Amino acid sequence: CASSQALSGDYEQYF. The V and J genes are TRBV4-3 and TRBJ2-7; TRBD2 might be the D (5 bases). CDR3 length equals 15 residues. V lost 3 bases and J 3 bases, leaving 15 bases between the germline ends. CDR1 is LGHNA and CDR2 is YSLEER in the germline V gene.

The gene calls are TRBV30 and TRBJ1-4; D not certain. This CDR3 contains 13 residues. The germline V and J ends were trimmed by 0 bases and 10 bases, with 12 bases remaining between them. Germline values: CDR1 GTSNPN, CDR2 SVGIG (reference sequence). The CDR3 coding sequence is TGTGCCTGGAGTGTACGGAACGGAGGAAAACTGTTTTTT. Translation gives CAWSVRNGGKLFF. Full variable domain (outside the CDR3, taken from reference TRBV30 and TRBJ1-4): SQTIHQWPATLVQPVGSPLSLECTVEGTSNPNLYWYRQAAGRGLQLLFYSVGIGQISSEVPQNLSASRPQDRQFILSSKKLLLSDSGFYLCAWSVRNGGKLFFGSGTQLSVL.

In DNA form, the CDR3 reads TGTGCCAGCAGCTTAATTTCCCGTGGGAGCACAGATACGCAGTATTTT. It specifies CASSLISRGSTDTQYF. V is TRBV7-2 and J is TRBJ2-3; unclear D gene. The V and J ends lost 2 bases and 0 bases respectively, with 12 bases between them. This CDR3 is built from 16 residues. Germline loops: CDR1 SGHTA, CDR2 FQGNSA. The variable domain in full, with the rest retrieved from reference TRBV7-2 and TRBJ2-3, is GAGVSQSPSNKVTEKGKDVELRCDPISGHTALYWYRQSLGQGLEFLIYFQGNSAPDKSGLPSDRFSAERTGGSVSTLTIQRTQQEDSAVYLCASSLISRGSTDTQYFGPGTRLTVL.

This clonotype has only a few counts. The chain employs TRBV6-5 and TRBJ2-3; tentatively, D is TRBD1 or TRBD2 (5 bases each). This CDR3 is built from 15 residues. The V and J ends lost 0 bases and 4 bases respectively, with 11 bases between them. Germline V gives CDR1 MNHEY, CDR2 SVGAGI. The CDR3 sequence is CASSYSRGEADTQYF. The CDR3 DNA reads as TGTGCCAGCAGTTACTCGAGGGGAGAGGCAGATACGCAGTATTTT.

This chain links TRBV4-1 with TRBJ1-4; 7 nucleotides line up with TRBD1. The V and J ends lost 4 bases and 7 bases, in that order; junction bases with no gene match: 6. Germline CDR1 MGHRA, CDR2 YSYEKL. This CDR3 is 14 amino acids long. The CDR3 nucleotides read TGCGCCAGCAGCCCCGACCGGGACAGTGAAAAACTGTTTTTT. It encodes CASSPDRDSEKLFF.

In this sample, this clonotype turned up a few times. The chain carries TRBV20-1 and TRBJ2-7, with 12 nucleotides matching TRBD2. The CDR3 is 16 amino acids. Trimming cost V 3 bases and J 4 bases; bases outside gene matches: 10. Per the germline V gene, CDR1 is DFQATT and CDR2 is SNEGSKA (reference sequence). For the CDR3, the DNA is TGCAGTGCTAGTGGGCTAGCGGGAGGGCCCGGATACGAGCAGTACTTC. Its translation: CSASGLAGGPGYEQYF.

At least ten counts were recorded for this clonotype. The chain employs TRBV12-3 or TRBV12-4 and TRBJ2-2, with TRBD1 as a possible D gene (5 bases). V was cut by 5 bases and J by 6 bases, with 13 bases left in between. The CDR3 has 14 residues. The DNA for the CDR3 is TGTGCCAGCAGTGACCAGGGTGGCGCCGGGGAGCTGTTTTTT. It yields the protein CASSDQGGAGELFF.